This T cell receptor beta chain was recorded in a study of technical replicates of blood from a few donors. Germline CDR1 and CDR2: MGHDK and SYGVNS. Trimming removed 5 bases at V and 7 bases at J, with 14 bases between. The CDR3 spans 13 residues. Profiled with immunoSEQ multiplex PCR; TCRdb holds only in-frame clones, not every one. The sample consists of about 57,000 clones, around 86% of them appearing once. The material sequenced was PBMCs. V usage is TRBV25-1 and J usage is TRBJ1-2, with a tentative D call TRBD1 (6 bases). The sequence derives from a human donor in good health. Some clones in this sample may be carry-over from other donors' samples. The CDR3 here is CASSLQGYGGYTF. In nucleotides, the CDR3 is TGTGCCAGCAGTCTTCAGGGGTATGGTGGCTACACCTTC.